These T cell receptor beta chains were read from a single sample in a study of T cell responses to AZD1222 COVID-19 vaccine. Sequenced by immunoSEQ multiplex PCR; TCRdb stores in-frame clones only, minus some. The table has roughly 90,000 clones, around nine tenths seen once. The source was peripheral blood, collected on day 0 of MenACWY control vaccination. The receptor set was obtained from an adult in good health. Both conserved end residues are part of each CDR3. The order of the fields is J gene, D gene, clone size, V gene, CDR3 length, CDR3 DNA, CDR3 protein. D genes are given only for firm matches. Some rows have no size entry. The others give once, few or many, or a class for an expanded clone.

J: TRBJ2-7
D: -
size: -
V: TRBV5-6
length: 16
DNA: TGTGCCAGCAGCAAGGGGAGGACGGGCTCACCCTACGAGCAGTACTTC
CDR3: CASSKGRTGSPYEQYF

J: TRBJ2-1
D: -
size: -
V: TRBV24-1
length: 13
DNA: TGTGCCACCAGTGGTGGAGGGCAGGATGAGCAGTTCTTC
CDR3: CATSGGGQDEQFF

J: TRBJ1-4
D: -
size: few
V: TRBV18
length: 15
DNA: TGTGCCAGCTCACCCTTCGGGCTGGGGAATGAAAAACTGTTTTTT
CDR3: CASSPFGLGNEKLFF

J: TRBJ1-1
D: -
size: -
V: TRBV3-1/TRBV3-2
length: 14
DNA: TGTGCCAGCAGCCAAGATCAGGACCACACTGAAGCTTTCTTT
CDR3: CASSQDQDHTEAFF

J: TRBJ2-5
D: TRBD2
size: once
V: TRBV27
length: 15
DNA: TGTGCCAGCAGTTCCCCGGGTAGCGGGGAAGAGACCCAGTACTTC
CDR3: CASSSPGSGEETQYF

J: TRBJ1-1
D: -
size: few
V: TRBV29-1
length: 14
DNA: TGCAGCGCTATTCTTGGGGACATGAACACTGAAGCTTTCTTT
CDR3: CSAILGDMNTEAFF

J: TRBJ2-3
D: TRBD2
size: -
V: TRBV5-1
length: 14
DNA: TGCGCCAGCAGCCGCGGACTAGCAACGGATACGCAGTATTTT
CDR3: CASSRGLATDTQYF

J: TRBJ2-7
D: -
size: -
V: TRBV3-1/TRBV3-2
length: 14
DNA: TGTGCCAGCAGCCGCGTAAGGGGGGCCTACGAGCAGTACTTC
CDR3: CASSRVRGAYEQYF

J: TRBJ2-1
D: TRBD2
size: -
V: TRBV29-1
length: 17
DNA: TGCAGCGTTGAAAGATCGGGCGGGGGTAGCGGCAACAATGAGCAGTTCTTC
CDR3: CSVERSGGGSGNNEQFF

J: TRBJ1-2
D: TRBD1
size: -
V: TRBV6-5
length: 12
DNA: TGTGCCAGCAGGACAGGGTCGGGTGGCTACACCTTC
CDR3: CASRTGSGGYTF

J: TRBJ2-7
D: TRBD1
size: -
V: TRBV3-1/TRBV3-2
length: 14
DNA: TGTGCCAGCAGCCAAAGGGGACAGTCCTACGAGCAGTACTTC
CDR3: CASSQRGQSYEQYF

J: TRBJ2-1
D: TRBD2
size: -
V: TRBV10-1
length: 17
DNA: TGCGCCAGCAGTGGTTCAGTAGCGGGAGGGTATACCGATGAGCAGTTCTTC
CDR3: CASSGSVAGGYTDEQFF

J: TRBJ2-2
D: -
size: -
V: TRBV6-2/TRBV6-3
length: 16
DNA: TGTGCCAGCAGTTACGAGGGTGTAGGACGCACCGGGGAGCTGTTTTTT
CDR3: CASSYEGVGRTGELFF

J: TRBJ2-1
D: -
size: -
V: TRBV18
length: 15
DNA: TGTGCCAGCTCACCTTCCATAGCGACGAACAATGAGCAGTTCTTC
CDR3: CASSPSIATNNEQFF

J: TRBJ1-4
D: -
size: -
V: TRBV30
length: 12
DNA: TGTGCCTGGAAAGGCTATAATGAAAAACTGTTTTTT
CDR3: CAWKGYNEKLFF

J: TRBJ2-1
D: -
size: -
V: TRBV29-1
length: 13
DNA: TGCAGCTCCGGCGCCCAACTAGAAAATGAGCAGTTCTTC
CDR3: CSSGAQLENEQFF

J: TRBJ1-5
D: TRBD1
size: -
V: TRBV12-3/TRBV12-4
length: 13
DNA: TGTGCCAGCAGTTTCAAGGGGGCTGGGTCCCAGCATTTT
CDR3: CASSFKGAGSQHF

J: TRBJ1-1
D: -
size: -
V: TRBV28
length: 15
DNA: TGTGCCAGCCCTCCGGGGGCGATGGGGAACACTGAAGCTTTCTTT
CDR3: CASPPGAMGNTEAFF

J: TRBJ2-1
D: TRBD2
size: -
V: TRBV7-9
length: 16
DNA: TGTGCCAGCAGCTTAGAGCTTAGCGGGAGTATCGATGAGCAGTTCTTC
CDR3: CASSLELSGSIDEQFF

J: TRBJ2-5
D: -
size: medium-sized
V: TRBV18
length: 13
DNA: TGTGCCAGCTCACCAGTAGATGAAGAGACCCAGTACTTC
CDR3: CASSPVDEETQYF

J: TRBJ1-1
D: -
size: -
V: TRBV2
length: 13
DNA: TGTGCCAGCTTTACGAGGTTGAACACTGAAGCTTTCTTT
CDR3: CASFTRLNTEAFF

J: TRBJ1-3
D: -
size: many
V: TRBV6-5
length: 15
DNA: TGTGCCAGCAGCCTATTACAGGGTTCTGGAAACACCATATATTTT
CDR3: CASSLLQGSGNTIYF

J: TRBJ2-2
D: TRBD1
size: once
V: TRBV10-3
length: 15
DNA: TGTGCCATCAGCGATAGGACAGGGGCGTCTGGGGAGCTGTTTTTT
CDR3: CAISDRTGASGELFF

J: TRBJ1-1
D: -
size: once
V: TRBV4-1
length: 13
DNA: TGCGCCACCCGGGAACAGGGCAGTTCTGAAGCTTTCTTT
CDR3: CATREQGSSEAFF

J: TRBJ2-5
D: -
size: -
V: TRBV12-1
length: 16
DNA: TGTGCCAGCAGCTTAATGACTAGCGGGAGTGGGGAGACCCAGTACTTC
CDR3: CASSLMTSGSGETQYF

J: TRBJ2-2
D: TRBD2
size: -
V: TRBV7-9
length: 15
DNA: TGTGCCAGCAGCGGTCTAGCGGGAGGTACCGGGGAGCTGTTTTTT
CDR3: CASSGLAGGTGELFF

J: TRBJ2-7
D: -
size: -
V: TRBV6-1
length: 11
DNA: TGTGCCAGCAGGTCGGGGTACGAGCAGTACTTC
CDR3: CASRSGYEQYF

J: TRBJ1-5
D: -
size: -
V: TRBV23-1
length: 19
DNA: TGCGCCAGCAATAACCCACAGGGTTGCCCCCACAATAGCAATCAGCCCCAGCATTTT
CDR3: CASNNPQGCPHNSNQPQHF

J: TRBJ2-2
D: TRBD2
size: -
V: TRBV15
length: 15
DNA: TGTGCCACCAGCAGTGGCGGGAGGATGACCGGGGAGCTGTTTTTT
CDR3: CATSSGGRMTGELFF

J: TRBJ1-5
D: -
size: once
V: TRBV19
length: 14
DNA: TGTGCCAGTAGTATTCAGGGAAGCAATCAGCCCCAGCATTTT
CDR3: CASSIQGSNQPQHF

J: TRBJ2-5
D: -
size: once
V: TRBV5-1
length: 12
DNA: TGCGCCAGCAGCCCGGTGCGAGGGACCCAGTACTTC
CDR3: CASSPVRGTQYF

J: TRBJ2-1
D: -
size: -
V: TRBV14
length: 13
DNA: TGTGCCAGCAGCCAAGATGTCCAGGATCGGCAGTTCTTC
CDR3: CASSQDVQDRQFF

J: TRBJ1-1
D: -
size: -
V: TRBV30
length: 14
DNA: TGTGCCTGGAGTGTACGGGGGAAGGACACTGAAGCTTTCTTT
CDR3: CAWSVRGKDTEAFF

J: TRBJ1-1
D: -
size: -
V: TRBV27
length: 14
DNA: TGTGCCAGCAGCCCGGCCGGGAGGGACACTGAAGCTTTCTTT
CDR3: CASSPAGRDTEAFF

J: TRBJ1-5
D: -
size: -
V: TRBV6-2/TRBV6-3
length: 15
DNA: TGTGCCAGCAGTTCGTTCGGACTGGTCGATCAGCCCCAGCATTTT
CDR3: CASSSFGLVDQPQHF

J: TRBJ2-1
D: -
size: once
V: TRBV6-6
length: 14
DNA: TGTGCCAGCAGTCCCACGGAAGGCTGGAATGAGCAGTTCTTC
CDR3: CASSPTEGWNEQFF

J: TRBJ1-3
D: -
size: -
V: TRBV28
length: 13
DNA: TGTGCCAGCAGTATAGGGAACGGAAACACCATATATTTT
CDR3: CASSIGNGNTIYF

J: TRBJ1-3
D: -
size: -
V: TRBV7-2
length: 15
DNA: TGTGCCAGCAGCTTAGCAGGGGTTACTGGAAACACCATATATTTT
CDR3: CASSLAGVTGNTIYF

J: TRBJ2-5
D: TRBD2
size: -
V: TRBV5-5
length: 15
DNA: TGTGCCAGCAGCCTACAAGCGGGGCCTCAAGAGACCCAGTACTTC
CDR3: CASSLQAGPQETQYF

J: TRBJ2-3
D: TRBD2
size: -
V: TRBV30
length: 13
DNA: TGTGCCTGGAACGTCGGCGGGGGAGATACGCAGTATTTT
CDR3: CAWNVGGGDTQYF

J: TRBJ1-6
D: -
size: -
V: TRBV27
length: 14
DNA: TGTGCCAGCAGTCCCGACAGAGCAAATTCACCCCTCCACTTT
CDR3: CASSPDRANSPLHF

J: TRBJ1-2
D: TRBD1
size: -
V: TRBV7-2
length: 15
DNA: TGTGCCAGCAGCATACGACAGGGGGGCGGCTATGGCTACACCTTC
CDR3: CASSIRQGGGYGYTF

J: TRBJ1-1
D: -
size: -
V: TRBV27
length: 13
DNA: TGTGCCAGCAGGTCCCGACAGCACACTGAAGCTTTCTTT
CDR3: CASRSRQHTEAFF

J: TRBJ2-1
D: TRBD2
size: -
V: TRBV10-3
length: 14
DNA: TGTGCCATCAGAAGCGGGGGGTCCTACAATGAGCAGTTCTTC
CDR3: CAIRSGGSYNEQFF

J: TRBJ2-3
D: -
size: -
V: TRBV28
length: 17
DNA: TGTGCCAGCAGTTTCCTCGGTGCGTGGGGTTCCACAGATACGCAGTATTTT
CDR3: CASSFLGAWGSTDTQYF

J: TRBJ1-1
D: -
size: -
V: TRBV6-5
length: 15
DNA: TGTGCCAGCAGTTACTCGCAGGCCGGTAACACTGAAGCTTTCTTT
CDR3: CASSYSQAGNTEAFF

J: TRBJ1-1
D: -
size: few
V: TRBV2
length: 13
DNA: TGTGCCAGCAGTGAAGTTCCGAACACTGAAGCTTTCTTT
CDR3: CASSEVPNTEAFF

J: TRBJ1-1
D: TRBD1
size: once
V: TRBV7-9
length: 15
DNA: TGTGCCAGCAGCTTATCTGGGACAGGGAACACTGAAGCTTTCTTT
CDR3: CASSLSGTGNTEAFF

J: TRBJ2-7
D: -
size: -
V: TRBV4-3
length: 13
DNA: TGCGCCAGCAGCCCCAAAGAGGAACGGGAGCAGTACTTC
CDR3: CASSPKEEREQYF

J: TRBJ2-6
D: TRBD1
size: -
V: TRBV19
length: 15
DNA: TGTGCCAGTAGTGAACAGGGGTCTGGGGCCAACGTCCTGACTTTC
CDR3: CASSEQGSGANVLTF

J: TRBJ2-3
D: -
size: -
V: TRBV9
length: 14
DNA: TGTGCCAGCAGCGTAGGGGGGGGCCTGGATACGCAGTATTTT
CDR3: CASSVGGGLDTQYF